These 19 T cell receptor beta chains came from one sample sequenced in a study of T-cell reconstitution after alpha-beta-depleted transplantation in children. Unique molecular identifiers were used to barcode this TCRbeta library. TCRdb re-called the PCR reads through MiXCR, storing one row per CDR3 protein. This table holds roughly 500,000 distinct CDR3 sequences, 10% to 13% found once. Sequencing was performed on PBMCs, taken before TCRalphabeta/CD19-depleted stem cell transplant. The receptors shown here come from a child between 2 and 9 years old with inherited bone marrow failure, due to receive a stem cell transplant.

This clonotype was seen repeatedly, ten times or more. The chain joins TRBV6-1 to TRBJ2-7, with D tentatively TRBD2 (6 bases). The V and J ends lost 6 bases and 7 bases respectively, with 19 bases between them. The CDR3 is 14 residues long. The germline V gene encodes CDR1 MNHNS and CDR2 SASEGT. Here the CDR3 DNA reads TGTGCCAGCAGGCCGGGACTTTCCCTCGGAGAGCAGTACTTC. This codes for CASRPGLSLGEQYF.

This clonotype has ten or more counts. The chain uses TRBV27 and TRBJ2-1; 7 bases are shared with TRBD2. V lost 10 bases to trimming and J lost 0 bases; unmatched junction nucleotides: 18. Germline V CDR1 and CDR2: MNHEY, SMNVEV (reference sequence). CDR3 size: 18 residues. CDR3 protein: CATSSYGSTSRSYNEQFF. For the CDR3, the DNA is TGTGCCACCTCCTCTTATGGTTCGACTAGCCGCTCCTACAATGAGCAGTTCTTC.

This chain connects TRBV7-9 to TRBJ2-2; no firm D call. Germline loops: CDR1 SEHNR, CDR2 FQNEAQ (reference sequence). V lost 7 bases and J 3 bases, leaving 12 bases between the germline ends. The CDR3 loop spans 14 amino acids. The CDR3 region has the DNA TGTGCCAGCACCACCGTTCCCTACACCGGGGAGCTGTTTTTT. As protein: CASTTVPYTGELFF.

There are many counts of this clonotype. This chain's CDR3 is CAISEPVSGEQFF. CDR3 nucleotides: TGTGCCATCAGTGAGCCTGTGAGCGGGGAGCAGTTCTTC. This chain joins TRBV10-3 and TRBJ2-1, with D tentatively TRBD2 (6 bases). Trimming took 2 bases from V and 10 from J, leaving 12 bases between them. This CDR3 region has 13 residues. Germline V lookup: CDR1 ENHRY, CDR2 SYGVKD.

This clonotype has ten or more counts. This chain joins TRBV4-3 and TRBJ2-7, with a possible D match to TRBD1 (6 bases). Looked up from germline, CDR1 is LGHNA and CDR2 is YSLEER. The CDR3 consists of 15 residues. Trimming shortened V by 1 base and J by 4 bases, and 14 bases separated the two germline ends. The CDR3 nucleotides read TGCGCCAGCAGCCAAGTCCCCGGGGACATATACGAGCAGTACTTC. It codes for CASSQVPGDIYEQYF.

The rearrangement links TRBV20-1 to TRBJ2-5; D may be TRBD1 or TRBD2 (5 bases each). Trimming stripped 0 bases from V and 7 bases from J, with 21 bases between. Looked up from germline, CDR1 is DFQATT and CDR2 is SNEGSKA (reference sequence). The CDR3 extends over 16 amino acids. The CDR3 nucleotides are TGCAGTGCTAGAGATCGCCAGACCCCCGGGACGGGGACCCAGTACTTC. Translated: CSARDRQTPGTGTQYF.

The chain is built from TRBV20-1 and TRBJ1-5; a possible D gene is TRBD1 (5 bases). CDR1 and CDR2 (germline): DFQATT, SNEGSKA (reference sequence). V lost 0 bases and J lost 6, with 12 bases in between. CDR3 size: 14 residues. The CDR3 reads CSARDPRDGQPQHF. CDR3 DNA sequence: TGCAGTGCTAGAGATCCGAGGGACGGTCAGCCCCAGCATTTT.

This clonotype has ten or more counts. The rearrangement uses TRBV3-1 and TRBJ2-7; weak D call: TRBD2 (5 bases). Germline V lookup: CDR1 LGHDT, CDR2 YNNKEL (reference sequence). The V gene lost 3 bases and the J gene lost 7 bases, with 16 bases spanning the gap. This CDR3 contains 14 residues. CDR3 DNA sequence: TGTGCCAGCAGCCATACACTTCTACCGGGAGAGCAGTACTTC. It yields the protein CASSHTLLPGEQYF.

CDR3 sequence: CSAVSGSVSYEQYF. The CDR3 coding sequence is TGCAGTGCCGTAAGCGGGAGTGTCTCCTACGAGCAGTACTTC. The gene calls are TRBV20-1 and TRBJ2-7, with 8 bases aligning to TRBD2. CDR1 and CDR2 (germline): DFQATT, SNEGSKA (reference sequence). The CDR3 is 14 residues long. The V and J ends lost 6 bases and 0 bases, in that order; junction bases with no gene match: 7.

This clonotype was observed at least ten times. Compared with germline, one end of the junction differs, possibly owing to a read error. This chain connects TRBV27 to TRBJ2-7; D possibly uses TRBD1 or TRBD2 (5 bases each). The length of the CDR3 is 14 residues. Germline values: CDR1 MNHEY, CDR2 SMNVEV (reference sequence). In DNA form, the CDR3 reads TGTGCCAGCAGTTTATTGGGGGATTTTAGCGTACTACACTTC. This translates into CASSLLGDFSVLHF.

The rearrangement links TRBV29-1 to TRBJ2-7; 7 nucleotides align to TRBD2. Germline trimming cut 6 bases from V and 3 bases from J; bases unmatched to any gene: 5. The V gene's germline CDR1 is SQVTM and CDR2 ANQGSEA. The CDR3 is 12 residues long. DNA of the CDR3: TGCAGCGTCGCCGGGGGGATCTACGAGCAGTACTTC. It is translated as CSVAGGIYEQYF.

This clonotype was picked up many times. The rearrangement joins TRBV4-3 to TRBJ2-3, with D possibly TRBD1 on 5 matching bases. The CDR3 consists of 14 residues. Germline V CDR1 and CDR2: LGHNA, YSLEER. V lost 1 base to trimming and J lost 4 bases, with 9 bases between them. The CDR3 protein is CASSQVGASDTQYF. CDR3 DNA sequence: TGCGCCAGCAGCCAAGTAGGGGCCTCAGATACGCAGTATTTT.

This clonotype was observed many times. V usage is TRBV6-5 and J usage is TRBJ1-2; TRBD1 matches 8 bases. Losses at the gene ends were 4 bases for V and 7 bases for J; bases not matched to a gene: 14. CDR1 and CDR2 (germline): MNHEY, SVGAGI. The CDR3 totals 16 residues. Here the CDR3 reads CASSSPPDRGRGGYTF. The CDR3 coding sequence is TGTGCCAGCAGTTCCCCGCCCGACAGGGGTAGAGGTGGCTACACCTTC.

This clonotype was recorded at least ten times. The chain carries TRBV29-1 and TRBJ2-1; no firm D call. The CDR3 totals 13 residues. V was pared by 2 bases and J by 8 bases, with 13 bases between. Looked up from germline, CDR1 is SQVTM and CDR2 is ANQGSEA. Here the CDR3 reads CSVEKVQTYEQFF. CDR3 DNA: TGCAGCGTTGAAAAGGTCCAGACCTATGAGCAGTTCTTC.

This clonotype was recorded many times. V is TRBV11-2 and J is TRBJ2-5, with D uncertain. The germline V and J ends were trimmed by 4 bases and 5 bases, with 11 bases remaining between them. Germline CDR1 and CDR2: SGHAT and FQNNGV. The CDR3 sequence is 13 residues long. The CDR3 protein is CASSSRVAETQYF. Written as DNA, the CDR3 is TGTGCCAGCAGCTCAAGGGTGGCGGAGACCCAGTACTTC.

This clonotype was seen at least ten times. This sequence joins TRBV12-3 or TRBV12-4 and TRBJ2-7; D is possibly TRBD2 (6 bases). V lost 6 bases, J lost 5 bases, and 17 bases lay in between. The CDR3 totals 14 residues. CDR3 loop: CASRRGGIPNEQYF. The DNA of the CDR3 is TGTGCCAGCAGACGCGGAGGGATCCCCAACGAGCAGTACTTC.

This clonotype was detected ten times or more. J is TRBJ2-3 and V is TRBV5-1, with TRBD2 identical over 9 bases. Germline CDR1 SGHRS, CDR2 YFSETQ. CDR3 length equals 15 residues. The trim removed 4 bases at V and 6 bases at J, leaving 9 bases unmatched. The CDR3 is CASSPPREGRDTQYF. DNA for the CDR3: TGCGCCAGCAGCCCCCCGCGGGAGGGCCGGGATACGCAGTATTTT.

Many counts were recorded for this clonotype. This chain joins TRBV7-2 and TRBJ2-3; TRBD2 might be the D (7 bases). The germline V gene encodes CDR1 SGHTA and CDR2 FQGNSA. The CDR3 is 18 residues long. Trimming cost V 5 bases and J 2 bases, with 23 bases left between them. CDR3 loop: CASSAQGRASADTDTQYF. CDR3 nucleotide sequence: TGTGCCAGCAGCGCCCAGGGGAGGGCTTCGGCGGACACAGATACGCAGTATTTT.

This clonotype was detected many times. The rearrangement uses TRBV5-5 and TRBJ2-3; unclear D gene. Trimming stripped 4 bases from V and 0 bases from J, with 6 bases between. The CDR3 is 13 amino acids. CDR1 and CDR2 from the germline V gene are SGHKS and YYEKEE (reference sequence). The CDR3 DNA is TGTGCCAGCAGCCAGATTAGCACAGATACGCAGTATTTT. Translation gives CASSQISTDTQYF.